These 26 T cell receptor beta chains were all obtained from the same sample, sequenced in a study of vaccination and CD4 T cells after COVID-19. These TCRs are of unknown antigen specificity. Regarding treatment: roughly 10-day PBMC culture with coronavirus spike peptide pools or control peptides (ViraFEST assay). Sequencing of cultured CD4+ T cell DNA used the Oncomine TCR Beta short-read assay. In TCRdb, the PCR reads were re-called with MiXCR into one record per CDR3 protein. Of 14,000 to 15,000 distinct CDR3 sequences listed, 43% are singletons. Material: CD4+ T cells from blood, cultured in vitro. These receptor sequences come from a human donor who had recovered from COVID-19.

This clonotype has more than one count but fewer than ten. The chain recombines TRBV24-1 with TRBJ2-3; 9 nucleotides agree with TRBD1. The CDR3 consists of 15 residues. J was trimmed by 6 bases and V by 7 bases; bases with no gene match: 10. Germline CDR1 KGHDR, CDR2 SFDVKD. The CDR3 region has the DNA TGTGCCACCAGCAACCGGGACAGGGTCCCCGATACGCAGTATTTT. This gives the protein CATSNRDRVPDTQYF.

The chain recombines TRBV7-2 with TRBJ2-7; possibly TRBD1 for D (5 bases). V lost 6 bases to trimming and J lost 2 bases, with 17 bases between them. The CDR3 covers 15 residues. Germline V lookup: CDR1 SGHTA, CDR2 FQGNSA. The CDR3 nucleotides are TGTGCCAGCAGGATGGGGCAGGCCAGGACCTACGAGCAGTACTTC. Its translation: CASRMGQARTYEQYF.

V is TRBV6-1 and J is TRBJ2-7; D unresolved. Germline values: CDR1 MNHNS, CDR2 SASEGT. This CDR3 has 14 residues. V gave up 6 bases and J gave up 7 bases, with 19 bases separating them. In DNA form, the CDR3 reads TGTGCCAGCAGACCGTACTCCCCTCGCGAGGAGCAGTACTTC. Translated: CASRPYSPREEQYF.

This clonotype has just a few counts. The CDR3: CSASLGHGNYGYTF. DNA of the CDR3: TGCAGTGCTAGTCTCGGACACGGCAACTATGGCTACACCTTC. This chain uses TRBV20-1 with TRBJ1-2; D possibly corresponds to TRBD1 (5 bases). Germline V lookup: CDR1 DFQATT, CDR2 SNEGSKA (reference sequence). The CDR3 spans 14 residues. Trimming removed 3 bases from V and 2 bases from J, with 13 bases in between.

This clonotype has more than one count but fewer than ten. The chain is built from TRBV20-1 and TRBJ1-1; D unresolved. The CDR3 runs to 13 residues. Trimming stripped 0 bases from V and 0 bases from J, with 5 bases between. Per the germline V gene, CDR1 is DFQATT and CDR2 is SNEGSKA (reference sequence). CDR3 sequence: CSARDPVNTEAFF. CDR3 DNA: TGCAGTGCTAGAGATCCAGTGAACACTGAAGCTTTCTTT.

This clonotype is large in the sample. The CDR3 nucleotides read TGTGCCAGCAGCTTAAACGCCGAGTATAATTCACCCCTCCACTTT. Encoded protein: CASSLNAEYNSPLHF. The rearrangement uses TRBV7-9 and TRBJ1-6; D remains ambiguous. CDR3 length: 15 residues. V was pared by 2 bases and J by 4 bases, with 9 bases between. Germline values: CDR1 SEHNR, CDR2 FQNEAQ (reference sequence). Full variable domain (outside the CDR3, taken from reference TRBV7-9 and TRBJ1-6): DTGVSQNPRHKITKRGQNVTFRCDPISEHNRLYWYRQTLGQGPEFLTYFQNEAQLEKSRLLSDRFSAERPKGSFSTLEIQRTEQGDSAMYLCASSLNAEYNSPLHFGNGTRLTVT.

The chain is built from TRBV27 and TRBJ2-5; possible D gene TRBD1, 5 bases. Germline V gene data show CDR1 as MNHEY and CDR2 as SMNVEV (reference sequence). The CDR3 covers 14 residues. The V gene lost 3 bases and the J gene lost 1 base, with 9 bases spanning the gap. DNA for the CDR3: TGTGCCAGCAGTTTCAGGGCGACCCAAGAGACCCAGTACTTC. This codes for CASSFRATQETQYF.

This clonotype has just one count. The chain links TRBV7-9 to TRBJ2-1; D gene ambiguous. Trimming pared 3 bases from V and 4 bases from J, leaving 31 bases between. The CDR3 is made up of 21 amino acids. The germline V gene has CDR1 SEHNR and CDR2 FQNEAQ (reference sequence). The DNA of the CDR3 is TGTGCCAGCAGCTTTCAGTTGCCGACGACGGCGCTGGCCTCCTTGTACAATGAGCAGTTCTTC. Its protein product is CASSFQLPTTALASLYNEQFF.

The V gene is TRBV20-1, the J gene TRBJ1-1; D gene ambiguous. Trimming pared 2 bases from V and 4 bases from J, leaving 14 bases between. Germline lookup yields CDR1 DFQATT and CDR2 SNEGSKA (reference sequence). CDR3 length: 14 residues. The CDR3 spells CSARSVLRITEAFF. The CDR3 DNA follows: TGCAGTGCTAGATCGGTCCTTCGTATCACTGAAGCTTTCTTT.

The chain employs TRBV7-8 and TRBJ2-6; D assignment may be TRBD1 or TRBD2 (5 bases each). V lost 2 bases to trimming and J lost 0 bases, with 11 bases between them. This CDR3 region has 17 residues. Germline V gene sequence: CDR1 SGHVS, CDR2 FQNEAQ. CDR3 amino acids: CASSLQGPSSGANVLTF. CDR3 bases: TGTGCCAGCAGCTTACAGGGACCGAGCTCTGGGGCCAACGTCCTGACTTTC.

This chain's CDR3 is CASSSQTGNYGYTF. Here the CDR3 DNA reads TGCGCCAGCAGCTCACAAACAGGGAACTATGGCTACACCTTC. V usage is TRBV5-1 and J usage is TRBJ1-2; possibly TRBD1 for D (6 bases). CDR3 size: 14 residues. CDR1 is SGHRS, CDR2 YFSETQ, per germline. With 3 bases removed from V and 2 bases from J, the gap between germline ends came to 11 bases.

This chain links TRBV7-2 with TRBJ1-1; D is ambiguous. The V gene's germline CDR1 is SGHTA and CDR2 FQGNSA. CDR3 length equals 17 residues. V shed 0 bases and J shed 1 base, with 15 bases lying between them. Written as DNA, the CDR3 is TGTGCCAGCAGCTTAGCGCTAACGACGTCGGGGAACACTGAAGCTTTCTTT. It yields the protein CASSLALTTSGNTEAFF.

The gene calls are TRBV11-2 and TRBJ2-7; 8 bases fit TRBD1. Germline assignment: CDR1 SGHAT and CDR2 FQNNGV. CDR3 length: 14 residues. The ends lost 1 base at V and 4 bases at J; junction bases unmatched: 3. This CDR3 is CASSLARQGYEQYF. The CDR3 DNA follows: TGTGCCAGCAGCTTAGCGAGACAGGGGTACGAGCAGTACTTC.

This chain links TRBV5-1 with TRBJ1-1; D gene ambiguous. Germline CDR1 SGHRS, CDR2 YFSETQ. The CDR3 has 15 residues. Trimming cost V 0 bases and J 0 bases, with 9 bases left between them. The CDR3 DNA follows: TGCGCCAGCAGCTTGGAGGCAGATATGAACACTGAAGCTTTCTTT. Translated: CASSLEADMNTEAFF.

V is TRBV24-1 and J is TRBJ2-7; TRBD1 matches 7 bases. The CDR3 is 13 residues long. Germline lookup yields CDR1 KGHDR and CDR2 SFDVKD. The V and J ends lost 7 bases and 5 bases, in that order; junction bases with no gene match: 7. The CDR3 sequence: CATSEGGRNEQYF. CDR3 sequence (DNA): TGTGCCACCAGCGAAGGGGGCCGGAACGAGCAGTACTTC.

The chain couples TRBV9 to TRBJ2-3; D unresolved. The CDR3 runs to 14 residues. The germline V gene encodes CDR1 SGDLS and CDR2 YYNGEE. V lost 0 bases to trimming and J lost 2 bases, with 7 bases between them. The CDR3 sequence is CASSVAVPTDTQYF. CDR3 DNA: TGTGCCAGCAGCGTAGCTGTACCCACAGATACGCAGTATTTT.

The table lists this clonotype with a few counts. The J gene is TRBJ2-3, the V gene TRBV7-2, with D tentatively TRBD1 or TRBD2 (5 bases each). The germline V gene encodes CDR1 SGHTA and CDR2 FQGNSA. The CDR3 has 16 amino acids. The V gene lost 2 bases and the J gene lost 1 base, with 13 bases spanning the gap. This chain's CDR3 is CASSLIEGLGTDTQYF. In DNA form, the CDR3 reads TGTGCCAGCAGCTTAATCGAGGGGTTGGGCACAGATACGCAGTATTTT.

The chain employs TRBV5-1 and TRBJ2-7, with D possibly being TRBD2 (6 bases). CDR1 is SGHRS, CDR2 YFSETQ, per germline. Trimming took 0 bases from V and 1 from J, leaving 17 bases between them. The CDR3 contains 17 residues. Here the CDR3 DNA reads TGCGCCAGCAGCTTGGCCCCGAAACTCCTAGCGTCCTACGAGCAGTACTTC. Protein sequence: CASSLAPKLLASYEQYF.

The J gene is TRBJ2-5, the V gene TRBV30, with D uncertain. The CDR3 has 11 residues. Per germline, CDR1 GTSNPN and CDR2 SVGIG (reference sequence). Trimming removed 2 bases at V and 4 bases at J, with 5 bases between. The DNA for the CDR3 is TGTGCCTGGAGTAAAGGAGAGACCCAGTACTTC. Encoded protein: CAWSKGETQYF.

This clonotype was counted only a few times. The J gene is TRBJ1-2, the V gene TRBV27; D unclear. V shed 7 bases and J shed 5 bases, with 17 bases lying between them. This CDR3 has 14 residues. The V gene's germline CDR1 is MNHEY and CDR2 SMNVEV (reference sequence). The CDR3 DNA sequence: TGTGCCAGCACCCAGTCCCATCCGGGGTATGGCTACACCTTC. The encoded protein is CASTQSHPGYGYTF.

The CDR3 region has the DNA TGTGCCACCAGTGATTCAGGGGGCCAAAACATTCAGTACTTC. Protein sequence: CATSDSGGQNIQYF. This chain joins TRBV24-1 and TRBJ2-4, with 8 bases aligning to TRBD1. Looked up from germline, CDR1 is KGHDR and CDR2 is SFDVKD. Unmatched junction bases numbered 1, after V lost 2 bases and J lost 5 bases. The length of the CDR3 is 14 residues.

The table lists this clonotype with a few counts. This chain connects TRBV19 to TRBJ1-2, with a possible D match to TRBD1 (6 bases). V gave up 4 bases and J gave up 4 bases, with 16 bases separating them. The CDR3 totals 15 residues. The germline CDR1 and CDR2 sequences are LNHDA and SQIVND (reference sequence). For the CDR3, the DNA is TGTGCCAGTAGTACAGGGAGACAGGTAGCCTATGGCTACACCTTC. Amino acid sequence: CASSTGRQVAYGYTF.

This clonotype was picked up a small number of times. J is TRBJ1-6 and V is TRBV2, with TRBD1 as a possible D gene (6 bases). V was trimmed by 4 bases and J by 9 bases, leaving 13 bases between them. Germline V gives CDR1 SNHLY, CDR2 FYNNEI. CDR3 length equals 14 residues. The CDR3 coding sequence is TGTGCCAGCAGTGGACGGGGGCAAGGTTCACCCCTCCACTTT. Residues: CASSGRGQGSPLHF. Together with reference TRBV2 and TRBJ1-6, the CDR3 gives the full variable domain: EPEVTQTPSHQVTQMGQEVILRCVPISNHLYFYWYRQILGQKVEFLVSFYNNEISEKSEIFDDQFSVERPDGSNFTLKIRSTKLEDSAMYFCASSGRGQGSPLHFGNGTRLTVT.

This clonotype was found once. V gene TRBV15 combines with J gene TRBJ2-7; 7 bases are shared with TRBD1. This CDR3 contains 18 residues. Germline CDR1 is LNHNV and CDR2 is YYDKDF (reference sequence). V lost 6 bases, J lost 1 base, and 18 bases stayed unmatched. Here the CDR3 DNA reads TGTGCCACCAGGGACCAGGGGGTTGATTGGATTCAGTCCTACGAGCAGTACTTC. It translates to CATRDQGVDWIQSYEQYF.

This chain connects TRBV6-1 to TRBJ2-1, with D tentatively TRBD1 or TRBD2 (5 bases each). The J call may be wrong; the DNA end is better matched by TRBJ2-7. The CDR3 runs 17 residues. Germline lookup yields CDR1 MNHNS and CDR2 SASEGT. The DNA of the CDR3 is TGTGCCAGCAGTGGGCCGGGACGGTCACCCGCTAGATATGGGCAGTACTTC. Translated: CASSGPGRSPARYGQYF.

Only a few counts were recorded for this clonotype. CDR3 nucleotides: TGTGCCAGCAGTGACGCCGGGACAGGAAAAGAGACCCAGTACTTC. Its translation is CASSDAGTGKETQYF. The chain is built from TRBV25-1 and TRBJ2-5, with 8 bases identical to TRBD1. V shed 3 bases, J shed 3 bases, and the junction held 6 bases outside the gene matches. The CDR3 spans 15 residues. In germline, CDR1 is MGHDK, CDR2 SYGVNS.